Below are 19 T cell receptor beta chains sequenced from a single sample in a study of blood T cell repertoires in COVID-19. Repertoires were generated with immunoSEQ multiplex PCR, while TCRdb's copy carries only in-frame clones and drops some. Of approximately 330,000 clones in the sample, 87% are singletons; the top ten hold roughly 8.9%. The sequenced material came from peripheral blood. The receptors come from a man younger than 40 with COVID-19, enrolled during active disease.

V and J are TRBV7-2 and TRBJ2-1, with 12 bases aligning to TRBD2. Per the germline V gene, CDR1 is SGHTA and CDR2 is FQGNSA. Trimming cost V 2 bases and J 9 bases; bases outside gene matches: 8. The CDR3 has 16 residues. CDR3 loop: CASSLYSSGGAGEQFF. The CDR3 DNA reads TGTGCCAGCAGCTTATACTCTAGCGGGGGGGCAGGTGAGCAGTTCTTC.

The rearrangement links TRBV2 to TRBJ1-3; possibly TRBD1 for D (5 bases). The length of the CDR3 is 14 residues. Trimming cost V 4 bases and J 0 bases, with 7 bases left between them. Germline V lookup: CDR1 SNHLY, CDR2 FYNNEI. The CDR3 sequence is CASSGQLSGNTIYF. The DNA of the CDR3 is TGTGCCAGCAGTGGACAGCTCTCTGGAAACACCATATATTTT.

The chain carries TRBV5-1 and TRBJ2-7; 8 bases match TRBD1. The J segment lost 2 bases and the V segment lost 4 bases, leaving 8 bases of the junction unmatched. Germline CDR1 and CDR2: SGHRS and YFSETQ. CDR3 length equals 15 residues. The CDR3 loop reads CASSGVRDRTYEQYF. In DNA, the CDR3 is TGCGCCAGCAGCGGCGTGAGGGACAGGACCTACGAGCAGTACTTC.

This chain connects TRBV3-1 (or the pseudogene TRBV3-2) to TRBJ1-4; D unresolved. Trimming shortened V by 4 bases and J by 5 bases, and 17 bases separated the two germline ends. There are 16 residues in the CDR3. The germline gives CDR1 LGHDT, CDR2 YNNKEL (reference sequence). The CDR3, as DNA: TGTGCCAGCAGCCCTAATCTGGTCCTACTCAATGAAAAACTGTTTTTT. This gives the protein CASSPNLVLLNEKLFF.

The chain carries TRBV4-2 and TRBJ2-2; 15 nucleotides match TRBD2. Germline V lookup: CDR1 LGHNA, CDR2 YNFKEQ. V was clipped by 4 bases and J by 6 bases; unmatched bases: 12. CDR3 length: 19 amino acids. CDR3 region: CASSPAGWTSGRAPGELFF. In DNA form, the CDR3 reads TGTGCCAGCAGCCCCGCGGGGTGGACTAGCGGGAGGGCCCCCGGGGAGCTGTTTTTT.

The rearrangement links TRBV18 to TRBJ1-4; 7 bases match TRBD1. Germline-derived CDR1 and CDR2 are KGHSH and LQKENI. V gave up 3 bases and J gave up 4 bases; unmatched junction bases: 8. This CDR3 is 16 amino acids long. Written as DNA, the CDR3 is TGTGCCAGCTCACCTGCCTCGACAGGGCTTAATGAAAAACTGTTTTTT. Residues: CASSPASTGLNEKLFF.

V usage is TRBV18 and J usage is TRBJ1-1, with TRBD1 matching 8 bases. CDR3 size: 14 residues. Trimming cost V 6 bases and J 1 base; bases outside gene matches: 4. Germline CDR1 is KGHSH and CDR2 is LQKENI. The CDR3 region has the DNA TGTGCCAGCTCTCACGGGACAGGGAACACTGAAGCTTTCTTT. It translates to CASSHGTGNTEAFF.

This chain joins TRBV27 and TRBJ1-1; D possibly corresponds to TRBD1 (5 bases). Germline assignment: CDR1 MNHEY and CDR2 SMNVEV (reference sequence). The CDR3 spans 14 residues. The V and J ends lost 2 bases and 1 base respectively, with 8 bases between them. CDR3 region: CASSLKTGNTEAFF. DNA for the CDR3: TGTGCCAGCAGTTTAAAAACAGGGAACACTGAAGCTTTCTTT.

V is TRBV28 and J is TRBJ1-1; D perhaps matches TRBD1 (6 bases). V was clipped by 6 bases and J by 6 bases, with 17 bases between them. Germline V gene sequence: CDR1 MDHEN, CDR2 SYDVKM. The length of the CDR3 is 14 residues. The CDR3 loop is CASSPSDRFAEAFF. In nucleotides, the CDR3 is TGTGCCAGCAGCCCCTCCGACAGGTTCGCTGAAGCTTTCTTT.

CDR3 nucleotide sequence: TGTGCCAGCAGCTTATCCCCTCAGGCGCGTCAGCCCCAGCATTTT. Protein product: CASSLSPQARQPQHF. The chain combines TRBV7-8 with TRBJ1-5; D unresolved. The CDR3 contains 15 residues. Germline CDR1 reads SGHVS; CDR2 reads FQNEAQ. Trimming cost V 2 bases and J 6 bases, with 14 bases left between them.

The count of this clone is one. The chain employs TRBV20-1 and TRBJ1-1; D call uncertain. Trimming cost V 1 base and J 11 bases, with 11 bases left between them. The CDR3 is 11 amino acids. The germline gives CDR1 DFQATT, CDR2 SNEGSKA (reference sequence). CDR3 DNA sequence: TGCAGTGCTAGAGGACCCTCGGGGGCTTTCTTT. It codes for CSARGPSGAFF.

CDR3 coding DNA: TGTGCCACTGGACGGGAGGGAAACACCGGGGAGCTGTTTTTT. Translated: CATGREGNTGELFF. The chain uses TRBV6-5 and TRBJ2-2; 8 bases fit TRBD2. The germline gives CDR1 MNHEY, CDR2 SVGAGI. This CDR3 has 14 amino acids. V was clipped by 10 bases and J by 2 bases; unmatched bases: 6.

V is TRBV19 and J is TRBJ1-1; maybe TRBD1 (5 bases). Deletions cut 7 bases from V and 4 bases from J, with 16 bases between. The CDR3 totals 14 residues. Germline CDR1 and CDR2: LNHDA and SQIVND (reference sequence). The CDR3 loop reads CASMEGPGGTEAFF. DNA of the CDR3: TGTGCCAGTATGGAGGGGCCCGGCGGCACTGAAGCTTTCTTT.

As for this clone: Being one base from a much bigger clone, this may be a read error. The chain carries TRBV12-3 or TRBV12-4 and TRBJ1-1, with D possibly matching TRBD1 (5 bases). V gave up 6 bases and J gave up 4 bases, with 6 bases separating them. The CDR3 has 11 residues. Here the CDR3 DNA reads TGTGCCAGCAGCGGGGGCACTGAAGCTTTCTTT. Residues: CASSGGTEAFF.

The chain joins TRBV18 to TRBJ2-7, with 7 bases fitting TRBD2. J lost 2 bases, V lost 2 bases, and 9 bases had no gene match. The V gene's germline CDR1 is KGHSH and CDR2 LQKENI. The CDR3 length is 16 residues. The CDR3 nucleotides read TGTGCCAGCTCACCATTTGGGAGCGGGAAGACCTACGAGCAGTACTTC. Amino acid sequence: CASSPFGSGKTYEQYF.

This clone showed up just once. The V call is TRBV7-2, the J call TRBJ1-2, with 8 nucleotides matching TRBD1. In germline, CDR1 is SGHTA, CDR2 FQGNSA. The V gene end was trimmed by 4 bases and the J gene end by 8 bases; junction bases not matched to a gene: 9. The CDR3 sequence is 14 residues long. The CDR3 loop is CASSYDRGAGGYTF. CDR3 nucleotides: TGTGCCAGCAGCTATGACAGGGGCGCCGGCGGCTACACCTTC.

A single count supports this clone. This chain joins TRBV6-5 and TRBJ2-7; a possible D gene is TRBD1 (5 bases). From germline, CDR1 is MNHEY and CDR2 SVGAGI. The CDR3 length is 12 residues. Trimming removed 5 bases at V and 12 bases at J, with 17 bases between. The CDR3 reads CASSTRTAQGYF. The DNA for the CDR3 is TGTGCCAGCAGTACCCGGACGGCCCAGGGGTACTTC.

The genes are TRBV5-1 and TRBJ2-7, with 9 bases fitting TRBD2. Looked up from germline, CDR1 is SGHRS and CDR2 is YFSETQ. CDR3 length: 15 amino acids. Unmatched junction bases numbered 6, after V lost 3 bases and J lost 2 bases. The CDR3: CASSSGVAGAYEQYF. The CDR3 DNA is TGCGCCAGCAGCTCCGGAGTAGCGGGGGCCTACGAGCAGTACTTC.

In regard to this clone: Other DNA sequences from this sample encode an identical CDR3 as well. The chain recombines TRBV18 with TRBJ1-1, with no clear D. The CDR3 extends over 14 amino acids. Germline values: CDR1 KGHSH, CDR2 LQKENI. V lost 3 bases, J lost 1 base, and 9 bases lay in between. This chain's CDR3 is CASSPSRGNTEAFF. In nucleotides, the CDR3 is TGTGCCAGCTCACCTTCCCGGGGGAACACTGAAGCTTTCTTT.